The subject of this entry is one TCR beta chain. The CDR3 is made up of 13 amino acids. From germline, CDR1 is SGHRS and CDR2 YFSETQ. Trimming left V 7 bases short and J 13 bases short, with 21 bases between. The authors ran a second PCR of about 7 to 12 cycles using a sample-barcoded 5' primer and a J-beta primer mix. Each cDNA molecule, via a template-switch adaptor with 12 random nucleotides, was tagged. TCRdb reprocessed the 5' RACE reads with MiXCR, giving one entry per CDR3 protein. The sample yields hundreds of thousands of distinct CDR3 sequences, less than 35% seen once. The data were taken from a study of blood T cells in healthy people across ages.

The TCR sequence derives from a woman older than 75 in good health. The chain uses TRBV5-1 and TRBJ2-1; D assignment may be TRBD1 or TRBD2 (6 bases each). The material sequenced was blood. CDR3: CASGATSGGTQFF. CDR3 sequence (DNA): TGCGCCAGCGGCGCGACTAGTGGGGGGACACAGTTCTTC.